These 32 T cell receptor beta chains came from one sample sequenced in a study of OX40 agonist ivuxolimab in advanced cancers. Assay used: immunoSEQ multiplex PCR; TCRdb lists only in-frame clones, some missing. The sample records about 27,000 clones, 75% to 90% being singletons. The source material was CD4+ or CD8+ T cells sorted from blood, sampled in a trial of the OX40 agonist ivuxolimab. The receptors here all came from an adult with an advanced solid tumor such as melanoma, head and neck, liver or kidney cancer.

This clone is a singleton in its sample. The chain combines TRBV5-4 with TRBJ1-4; D remains ambiguous. CDR1 and CDR2 from the germline V gene are SGHNT and YYREEE (reference sequence). Deletions cut 2 bases from V and 4 bases from J, with 12 bases between. The CDR3 spans 15 residues. The DNA of the CDR3 is TGTGCCAGCAGCTTATTCGAGACTGATAATGAAAAACTGTTTTTT. It specifies CASSLFETDNEKLFF.

This clone was counted a single time. The chain employs TRBV4-1 and TRBJ1-2, with D uncertain. Trimming cost V 4 bases and J 1 base, with 16 bases left between them. The germline gives CDR1 MGHRA, CDR2 YSYEKL. This CDR3 contains 16 residues. CDR3 region: CASSLPREDLNYGYTF. The CDR3 region has the DNA TGCGCCAGCAGCCTACCCCGGGAGGACCTTAACTATGGCTACACCTTC.

This chain uses TRBV4-1 with TRBJ1-5; D gene unclear. V was cut by 3 bases and J by 5 bases, with 8 bases left in between. Germline CDR1 reads MGHRA; CDR2 reads YSYEKL. The CDR3 is 13 amino acids. CDR3 sequence: CASSHFGDQPQHF. As DNA, the CDR3 is TGCGCCAGCAGCCATTTTGGGGATCAGCCCCAGCATTTT.

Of note for this clone: Other DNA sequences from this sample encode an identical CDR3 as well. This chain connects TRBV6-1 to TRBJ2-7; either TRBD1 or TRBD2 may supply D (6 bases each). Looked up from germline, CDR1 is MNHNS and CDR2 is SASEGT. The CDR3 sequence is 12 residues long. Trimming stripped 7 bases from V and 7 bases from J, with 14 bases between. CDR3 region: CASIHTGREQYF. The CDR3 DNA reads TGTGCCAGCATTCATACAGGGAGGGAGCAGTACTTC.

This clone came up a few times. The chain uses TRBV29-1 and TRBJ1-1; D is possibly TRBD1 (6 bases). V was trimmed by 4 bases and J by 0 bases, leaving 18 bases between them. Germline V CDR1 and CDR2: SQVTM, ANQGSEA. The CDR3 spans 16 residues. The CDR3 DNA reads TGCAGCGTTGTTTATTGGACAGAACTTATGAACACTGAAGCTTTCTTT. Protein sequence: CSVVYWTELMNTEAFF.

The V call is TRBV7-8, the J call TRBJ2-2; no firm D call. The V gene lost 2 bases and the J gene lost 5 bases, with 0 bases spanning the gap. The CDR3 runs to 11 residues. CDR1 is SGHVS, CDR2 FQNEAQ, per germline. This chain's CDR3 is CASSLTGELFF. The CDR3 nucleotides read TGTGCCAGCAGCTTAACCGGGGAGCTGTTTTTT.

J is TRBJ2-6 and V is TRBV9; D may be TRBD1 or TRBD2 (6 bases each). There are 19 residues in the CDR3. CDR1 is SGDLS, CDR2 YYNGEE, per germline. V lost 4 bases to trimming and J lost 1 base, with 21 bases between them. CDR3 loop: CASSPKGGASLSGANVLTF. The CDR3, as DNA: TGTGCCAGCAGCCCCAAGGGGGGCGCCAGTCTTTCTGGGGCCAACGTCCTGACTTTC.

This chain connects TRBV11-3 to TRBJ2-3; D unclear. The CDR3 sequence is 13 residues long. CDR1 and CDR2 from the germline V gene are SGHNT and YENEEA. Trimming pared 2 bases from V and 3 bases from J, leaving 6 bases between. CDR3 sequence (DNA): TGTGCCAGCAGCTTACTCAGGACAGATACGCAGTATTTT. Translation: CASSLLRTDTQYF.

This clone was detected only a few times. The chain links TRBV10-3 to TRBJ1-5; no firm D call. Germline V gene data show CDR1 as ENHRY and CDR2 as SYGVKD. The CDR3 is 13 residues long. Between the trimmed V and J ends, which lost 4 bases and 2 bases, there was a span of 6 bases. CDR3 sequence reads: CAISVGGNQPQHF. The CDR3 nucleotides are TGTGCCATCAGTGTCGGGGGCAATCAGCCCCAGCATTTT.

A note on this clone: Other DNA sequences in the same sample also yield this CDR3. The chain recombines TRBV5-1 with TRBJ2-7; D remains ambiguous. V was pared by 5 bases and J by 1 base, with 4 bases between. The CDR3 length is 11 residues. CDR1 and CDR2 from the germline V gene are SGHRS and YFSETQ. For the CDR3, the DNA is TGCGCCAGCAGTGAATCCTACGAGCAGTACTTC. Its protein is CASSESYEQYF.

The rearrangement links TRBV20-1 to TRBJ2-5; D gene unclear. This CDR3 region has 11 residues. V was clipped by 2 bases and J by 7 bases, with 8 bases between them. Germline values: CDR1 DFQATT, CDR2 SNEGSKA (reference sequence). CDR3 protein: CSARPSGTQYF. Written as DNA, the CDR3 is TGCAGTGCTAGACCCTCAGGGACCCAGTACTTC.

This clone was counted between two and nine times. This chain links TRBV7-3 with TRBJ2-2, with a possible D match to TRBD1 (5 bases). V lost 3 bases, J lost 3 bases, and 14 bases lay in between. Germline V lookup: CDR1 SGHTA, CDR2 FQGTGA. The CDR3 consists of 16 residues. The CDR3 reads CASSFMPPRDTGELFF. CDR3 sequence (DNA): TGTGCCAGCAGCTTTATGCCCCCCAGGGACACCGGGGAGCTGTTTTTT.

The sample holds one count of this clone. The rearrangement uses TRBV11-2 and TRBJ2-7, with D perhaps matching TRBD2 (6 bases). Germline V gene sequence: CDR1 SGHAT, CDR2 FQNNGV. Trimming stripped 1 base from V and 3 bases from J, with 10 bases between. There are 14 residues in the CDR3. The CDR3 sequence is CASSLVVSGYEQYF. The DNA of the CDR3 is TGTGCCAGCAGCTTAGTTGTTAGCGGCTACGAGCAGTACTTC. Complete variable domain (other parts from reference TRBV11-2 and TRBJ2-7): EAGVAQSPRYKIIEKRQSVAFWCNPISGHATLYWYQQILGQGPKLLIQFQNNGVVDDSQLPKDRFSAERLKGVDSTLKIQPAKLEDSAVYLCASSLVVSGYEQYFGPGTRLTVT.

The chain carries TRBV27 and TRBJ2-1; D gene ambiguous. Germline V gene data show CDR1 as MNHEY and CDR2 as SMNVEV (reference sequence). The CDR3 length is 13 residues. Trimming cost V 0 bases and J 7 bases, with 7 bases left between them. The DNA of the CDR3 is TGTGCCAGCAGTTTATCTACAGCAAATGAGCAGTTCTTC. Translated, it gives CASSLSTANEQFF.

The V call is TRBV6-1, the J call TRBJ2-6; tentatively, D is TRBD2 (5 bases). Trimming stripped 2 bases from V and 2 bases from J, with 7 bases between. Germline V gene lookup returns CDR1 MNHNS and CDR2 SASEGT. This CDR3 has 15 amino acids. DNA for the CDR3: TGTGCCAGCAGTGAACGGGGTGCTGGGGCCAACGTCCTGACTTTC. Translation gives CASSERGAGANVLTF.

The chain recombines TRBV28 with TRBJ2-3, with D perhaps given as TRBD1 or TRBD2 (6 bases each). The germline V gene has CDR1 MDHEN and CDR2 SYDVKM. The length of the CDR3 is 13 residues. With 2 bases removed from V and 5 bases from J, the gap between germline ends came to 8 bases. The CDR3 protein is CASSLRGVDTQYF. The CDR3 nucleotides read TGTGCCAGCAGTTTAAGGGGGGTAGATACGCAGTATTTT.

The V gene is TRBV6-6, the J gene TRBJ1-1, with a possible D match to TRBD1 (5 bases). The CDR3 consists of 14 residues. CDR1 is MNHNY, CDR2 SVGAGI, per germline (reference sequence). V shed 8 bases and J shed 7 bases, with 20 bases lying between them. For the CDR3, the DNA is TGTGCCAGCGCCCAGTTAATCTCAGGGCTTGAAGCTTTCTTT. Its translation: CASAQLISGLEAFF.

The V call is TRBV28, the J call TRBJ1-5; weak D call: TRBD1 (6 bases). The germline gives CDR1 MDHEN, CDR2 SYDVKM. The ends were cut back, 3 bases at V and 7 bases at J, with 16 bases in the middle. This CDR3 has 15 residues. CDR3 nucleotide sequence: TGTGCCAGCAGTTTCTTCCGGGACATCGGGCAGCCCCAGCATTTT. This sequence encodes CASSFFRDIGQPQHF.

A single count supports this clone. The V gene is TRBV7-3, the J gene TRBJ2-1; 7 bases map to TRBD1. Germline V gives CDR1 SGHTA, CDR2 FQGTGA. The CDR3 is 13 residues long. The V gene end was trimmed by 5 bases and the J gene end by 7 bases; junction bases not matched to a gene: 5. This CDR3 reads CASSTDRVNEQFF. DNA for the CDR3: TGTGCCAGCAGCACAGACAGGGTTAATGAGCAGTTCTTC.

The rearrangement links TRBV6-5 to TRBJ1-2; D not resolved. Trimming left V 2 bases short and J 2 bases short, with 9 bases between. This CDR3 comprises 14 residues. Germline CDR1 MNHEY, CDR2 SVGAGI. The CDR3 region is CASSYGAINYGYTF. DNA of the CDR3: TGTGCCAGCAGTTACGGTGCGATAAACTATGGCTACACCTTC.

The chain uses TRBV28 and TRBJ2-1; TRBD2 matches at 13 bases. The V segment lost 6 bases and the J segment 1 base; nucleotides outside the gene matches: 6. This CDR3 contains 17 residues. Germline V gene lookup returns CDR1 MDHEN and CDR2 SYDVKM. For the CDR3, the DNA is TGTGCCAGCAGCCTACGACTAGCGGGAGGATCCTACAATGAGCAGTTCTTC. Translating it yields CASSLRLAGGSYNEQFF.

The chain combines TRBV27 with TRBJ2-7; D could derive from TRBD1 or TRBD2 (5 bases each). The V gene lost 2 bases and the J gene lost 3 bases, with 14 bases spanning the gap. Germline CDR1 reads MNHEY; CDR2 reads SMNVEV (reference sequence). The CDR3 is 15 amino acids. The chain's CDR3 is CASSLRPGSGYEQYF. CDR3 nucleotide sequence: TGTGCCAGCAGTTTACGGCCAGGGAGTGGCTACGAGCAGTACTTC.

V usage is TRBV11-2 and J usage is TRBJ1-5, with no clear D. The CDR3 covers 17 residues. V lost 0 bases to trimming and J lost 0 bases, with 12 bases between them. CDR1 SGHAT and CDR2 FQNNGV come from the germline V gene. The chain's CDR3 is CASSLDLFVSSNQPQHF. For the CDR3, the DNA is TGTGCCAGCAGCTTAGATCTCTTTGTCAGTAGCAATCAGCCCCAGCATTTT. Combining the CDR3 with reference TRBV11-2 and TRBJ1-5 gives the whole variable domain EAGVAQSPRYKIIEKRQSVAFWCNPISGHATLYWYQQILGQGPKLLIQFQNNGVVDDSQLPKDRFSAERLKGVDSTLKIQPAKLEDSAVYLCASSLDLFVSSNQPQHFGDGTRLSIL.

This chain connects TRBV7-6 to TRBJ1-2; TRBD1 matches at 7 bases. This CDR3 has 15 amino acids. The germline V gene encodes CDR1 SGHVS and CDR2 FNYEAQ. Trimming removed 4 bases from V and 6 bases from J; junction bases left unmatched: 11. CDR3 DNA: TGTGCCAGCAGCTCATGGGACAGCACCCTTAATGGCTACACCTTC. It specifies CASSSWDSTLNGYTF.

The chain employs TRBV27 and TRBJ2-3, with D perhaps TRBD1 (5 bases). Looked up from germline, CDR1 is MNHEY and CDR2 is SMNVEV (reference sequence). Trimming took 9 bases from V and 3 from J, leaving 10 bases between them. The CDR3 length is 12 residues. CDR3: CASQGRTDTQYF. The CDR3 DNA reads as TGTGCCAGTCAGGGTCGGACAGATACGCAGTATTTT.

The chain has TRBV4-2 and TRBJ1-4, with D unclear. CDR1 LGHNA and CDR2 YNFKEQ come from the germline V gene. Trimming stripped 2 bases from V and 0 bases from J, with 10 bases between. The CDR3 extends over 16 amino acids. DNA of the CDR3: TGTGCCAGCAGCCAACCGGGGATCGCAACTAATGAAAAACTGTTTTTT. This sequence encodes CASSQPGIATNEKLFF.

The genes are TRBV5-1 and TRBJ1-1; 8 nucleotides line up with TRBD1. The CDR3 loop spans 15 amino acids. V lost 2 bases, J lost 4 bases, and 7 bases stayed unmatched. CDR1 SGHRS and CDR2 YFSETQ come from the germline V gene. The DNA for the CDR3 is TGCGCCAGCAGCTTTAGGGGGGACAGGATCACTGAAGCTTTCTTT. Its translation is CASSFRGDRITEAFF.

The chain employs TRBV29-1 and TRBJ2-1; D is unclear. The CDR3 is made up of 13 amino acids. Germline V gene data show CDR1 as SQVTM and CDR2 as ANQGSEA. The V end was cut by 3 bases, the J end by 0 bases, with 6 bases between. Written as DNA, the CDR3 is TGCAGCGTTGAGGGTCGCTCCTACAATGAGCAGTTCTTC. Protein: CSVEGRSYNEQFF.

This rearrangement joins TRBV4-1 to TRBJ1-2; 9 nucleotides match TRBD1. Losses at the gene ends were 0 bases for V and 7 bases for J; bases not matched to a gene: 12. Germline lookup yields CDR1 MGHRA and CDR2 YSYEKL. The CDR3 covers 17 residues. The DNA for the CDR3 is TGCGCCAGCAGCCAAGATCGGACAGGGGTACGGAGTCGTGGCTACACCTTC. Its translation: CASSQDRTGVRSRGYTF.

This clone was recorded once. The chain recombines TRBV4-1 with TRBJ2-1; 12 bases are a match to TRBD2. Germline CDR1 reads MGHRA; CDR2 reads YSYEKL. The V segment lost 1 base and the J segment 4 bases; nucleotides outside the gene matches: 5. The CDR3 has 17 amino acids. The CDR3 is CASSQVPTSGGYNEQFF. The CDR3 DNA is TGCGCCAGCAGCCAAGTTCCGACTAGCGGGGGTTACAATGAGCAGTTCTTC.

This sequence joins TRBV9 and TRBJ2-7; D unclear. Germline CDR1 SGDLS, CDR2 YYNGEE. This CDR3 is built from 14 residues. V lost 0 bases and J lost 7, with 14 bases in between. CDR3 in DNA: TGTGCCAGCAGCGTAGCTGGTGGCCTCCGGGAGCAGTACTTC. This codes for CASSVAGGLREQYF.

This chain links TRBV4-1 with TRBJ2-7; the match to TRBD2 covers 11 bases. This CDR3 comprises 17 residues. The germline V gene has CDR1 MGHRA and CDR2 YSYEKL. Trimming at V came to 1 base and at J to 4 bases, leaving 9 bases not matched to a gene. Here the CDR3 DNA reads TGCGCCAGCAGCCAAGTCCCACCGGGACTAGCGGATTACGAGCAGTACTTC. Its protein product is CASSQVPPGLADYEQYF.